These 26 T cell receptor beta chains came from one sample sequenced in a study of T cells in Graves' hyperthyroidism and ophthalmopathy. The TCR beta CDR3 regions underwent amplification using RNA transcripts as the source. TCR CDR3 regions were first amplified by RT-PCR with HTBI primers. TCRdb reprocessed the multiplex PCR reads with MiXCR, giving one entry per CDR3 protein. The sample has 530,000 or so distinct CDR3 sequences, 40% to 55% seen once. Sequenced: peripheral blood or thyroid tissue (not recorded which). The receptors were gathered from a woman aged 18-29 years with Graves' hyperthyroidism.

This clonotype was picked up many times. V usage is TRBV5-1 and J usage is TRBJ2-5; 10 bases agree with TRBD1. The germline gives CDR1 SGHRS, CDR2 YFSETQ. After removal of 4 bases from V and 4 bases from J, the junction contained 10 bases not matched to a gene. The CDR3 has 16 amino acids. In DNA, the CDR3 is TGCGCCAGCAGCCTCTTAGGGACAGGGGCTGGAGAGACCCAGTACTTC. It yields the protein CASSLLGTGAGETQYF.

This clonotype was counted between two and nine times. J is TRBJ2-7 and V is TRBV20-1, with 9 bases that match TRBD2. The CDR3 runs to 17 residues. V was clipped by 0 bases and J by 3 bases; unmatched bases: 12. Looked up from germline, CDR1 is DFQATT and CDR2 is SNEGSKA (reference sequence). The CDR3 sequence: CSARDPSTGTSHYEQYF. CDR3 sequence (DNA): TGCAGTGCTAGAGACCCGAGTACCGGGACTAGCCACTACGAGCAGTACTTC.

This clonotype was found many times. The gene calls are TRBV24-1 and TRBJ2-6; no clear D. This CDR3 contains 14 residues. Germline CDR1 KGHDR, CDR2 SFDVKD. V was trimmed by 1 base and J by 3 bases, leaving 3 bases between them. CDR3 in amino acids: CATSDLSGANVLTF. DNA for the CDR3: TGTGCCACCAGTGATTTAAGTGGGGCCAACGTCCTGACTTTC.

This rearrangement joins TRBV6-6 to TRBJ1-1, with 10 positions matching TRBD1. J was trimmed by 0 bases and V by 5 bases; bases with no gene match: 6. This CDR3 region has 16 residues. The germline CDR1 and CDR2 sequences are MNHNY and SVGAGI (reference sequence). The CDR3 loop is CASSTGDRGVNTEAFF. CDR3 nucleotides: TGTGCCAGCAGTACGGGGGACAGGGGTGTGAACACTGAAGCTTTCTTT.

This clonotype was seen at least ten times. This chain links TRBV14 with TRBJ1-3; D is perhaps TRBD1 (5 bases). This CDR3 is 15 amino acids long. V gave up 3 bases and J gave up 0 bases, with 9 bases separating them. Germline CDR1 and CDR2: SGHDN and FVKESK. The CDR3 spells CASSQWGFSGNTIYF. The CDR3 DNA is TGTGCCAGCAGCCAGTGGGGGTTCTCTGGAAACACCATATATTTT.

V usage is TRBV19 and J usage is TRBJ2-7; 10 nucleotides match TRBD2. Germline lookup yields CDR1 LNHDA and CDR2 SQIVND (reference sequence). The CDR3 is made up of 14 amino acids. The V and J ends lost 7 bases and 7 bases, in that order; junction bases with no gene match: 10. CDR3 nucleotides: TGTGCCAGTAAGGGACTAGCGCCCACAAAGGAGCAGTACTTC. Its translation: CASKGLAPTKEQYF.

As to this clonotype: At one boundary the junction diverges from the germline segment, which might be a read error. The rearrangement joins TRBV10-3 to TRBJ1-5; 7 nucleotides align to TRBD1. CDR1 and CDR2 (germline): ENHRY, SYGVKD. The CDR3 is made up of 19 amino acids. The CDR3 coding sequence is TGTGCCAGCAGTTACTCTACACACAGGGGTTTGTGGAGCAATCGGCCCCAGCATTTT. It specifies CASSYSTHRGLWSNRPQHF.

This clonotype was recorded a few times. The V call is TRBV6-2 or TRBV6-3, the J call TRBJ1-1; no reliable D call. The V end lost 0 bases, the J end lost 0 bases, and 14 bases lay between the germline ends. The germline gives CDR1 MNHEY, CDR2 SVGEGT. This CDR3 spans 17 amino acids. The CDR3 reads CASSYSSRTPMNTEAFF. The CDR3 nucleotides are TGTGCCAGCAGTTACTCGAGCCGGACCCCCATGAACACTGAAGCTTTCTTT.

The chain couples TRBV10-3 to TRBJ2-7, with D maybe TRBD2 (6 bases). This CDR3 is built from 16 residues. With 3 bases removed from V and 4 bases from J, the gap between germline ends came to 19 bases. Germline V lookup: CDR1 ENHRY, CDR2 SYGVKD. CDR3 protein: CAISELDLRRDYEQYF. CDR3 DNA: TGTGCCATCAGTGAACTGGACCTCCGGCGGGATTACGAGCAGTACTTC.

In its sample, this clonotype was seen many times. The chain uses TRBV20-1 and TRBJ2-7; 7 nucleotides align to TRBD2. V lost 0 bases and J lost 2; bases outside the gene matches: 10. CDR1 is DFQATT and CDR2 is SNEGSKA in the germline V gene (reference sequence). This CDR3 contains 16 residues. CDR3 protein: CSARDPGLAVTYEQYF. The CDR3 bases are TGCAGTGCTAGAGATCCGGGGCTAGCGGTAACCTACGAGCAGTACTTC.

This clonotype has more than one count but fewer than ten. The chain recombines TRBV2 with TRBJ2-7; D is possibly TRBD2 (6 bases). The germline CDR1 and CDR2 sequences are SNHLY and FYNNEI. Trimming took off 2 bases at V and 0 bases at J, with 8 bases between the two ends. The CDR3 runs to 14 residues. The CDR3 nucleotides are TGTGCCAGCAGTGAACGCGGGAACTCCTACGAGCAGTACTTC. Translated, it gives CASSERGNSYEQYF.

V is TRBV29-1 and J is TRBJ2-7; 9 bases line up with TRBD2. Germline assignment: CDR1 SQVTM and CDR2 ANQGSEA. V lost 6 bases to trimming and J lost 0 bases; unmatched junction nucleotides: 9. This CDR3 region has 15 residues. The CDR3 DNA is TGCAGCGTGGCCGTCCCGACTAGCGGCTCCTACGAGCAGTACTTC. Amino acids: CSVAVPTSGSYEQYF.

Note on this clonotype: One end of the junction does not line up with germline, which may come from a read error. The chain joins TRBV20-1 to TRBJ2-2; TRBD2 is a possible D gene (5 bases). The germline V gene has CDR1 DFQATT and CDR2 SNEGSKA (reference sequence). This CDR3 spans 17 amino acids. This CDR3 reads CSARVFLAGSNTGELSW. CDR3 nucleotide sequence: TGCAGTGCTAGAGTTTTTCTGGCGGGCAGTAACACCGGGGAGCTGTCTTGG.

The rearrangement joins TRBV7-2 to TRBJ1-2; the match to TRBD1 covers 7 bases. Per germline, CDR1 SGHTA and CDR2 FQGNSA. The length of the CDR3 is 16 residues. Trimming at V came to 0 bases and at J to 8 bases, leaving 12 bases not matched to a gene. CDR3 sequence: CASSLAPGGWPDGYTF. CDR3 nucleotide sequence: TGTGCCAGCAGCTTAGCTCCAGGGGGGTGGCCTGACGGCTACACCTTC.

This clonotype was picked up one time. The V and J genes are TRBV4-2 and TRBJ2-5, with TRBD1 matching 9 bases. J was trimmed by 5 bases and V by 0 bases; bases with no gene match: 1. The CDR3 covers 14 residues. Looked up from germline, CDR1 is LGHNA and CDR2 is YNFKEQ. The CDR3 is CASSQEGTGETQYF. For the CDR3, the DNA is TGTGCCAGCAGCCAAGAGGGGACAGGGGAGACCCAGTACTTC.

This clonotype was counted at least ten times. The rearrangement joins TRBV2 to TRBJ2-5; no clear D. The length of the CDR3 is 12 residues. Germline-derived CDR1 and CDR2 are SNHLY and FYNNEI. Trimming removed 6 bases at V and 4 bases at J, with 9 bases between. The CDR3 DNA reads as TGTGCCAGCAGACAGACCGTAGAGACCCAGTACTTC. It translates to CASRQTVETQYF.

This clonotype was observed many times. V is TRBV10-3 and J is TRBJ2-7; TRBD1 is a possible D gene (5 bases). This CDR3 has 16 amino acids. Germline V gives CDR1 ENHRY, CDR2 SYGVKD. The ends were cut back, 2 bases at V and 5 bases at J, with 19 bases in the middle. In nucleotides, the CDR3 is TGTGCCATCAGTGAGGTTTGGGCAGGGTGGCAGCACGAGCAGTACTTC. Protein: CAISEVWAGWQHEQYF.

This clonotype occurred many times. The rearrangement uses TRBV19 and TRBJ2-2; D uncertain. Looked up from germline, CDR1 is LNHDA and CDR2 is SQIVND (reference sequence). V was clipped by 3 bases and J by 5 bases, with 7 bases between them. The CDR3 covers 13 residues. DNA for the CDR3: TGTGCCAGTAGTATGTCCGGAACCGGGGAGCTGTTTTTT. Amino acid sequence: CASSMSGTGELFF.

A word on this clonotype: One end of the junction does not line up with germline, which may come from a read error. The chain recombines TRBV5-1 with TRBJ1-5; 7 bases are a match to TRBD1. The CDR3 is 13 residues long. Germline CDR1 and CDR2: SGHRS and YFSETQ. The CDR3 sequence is CASSFTGDQPRHF. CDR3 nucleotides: TGCGCCAGCAGCTTCACAGGGGATCAGCCCCGGCATTTT.

CDR3 DNA sequence: TGTGCCTGGACCCAACCCTACGATGGCTACACCTTC. This gives the protein CAWTQPYDGYTF. The rearrangement joins TRBV30 to TRBJ1-2; the D is unclear. The CDR3 extends over 12 amino acids. V dropped 4 bases and J dropped 6 bases, with 12 bases sitting between them. Germline values: CDR1 GTSNPN, CDR2 SVGIG (reference sequence).

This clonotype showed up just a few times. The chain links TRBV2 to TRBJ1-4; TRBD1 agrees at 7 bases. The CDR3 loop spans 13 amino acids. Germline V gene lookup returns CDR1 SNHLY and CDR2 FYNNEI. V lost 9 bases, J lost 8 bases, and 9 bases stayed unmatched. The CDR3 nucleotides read TGTGCCAGTGGCAGGGGGAGTGGGGAAAAACTGTTTTTT. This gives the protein CASGRGSGEKLFF. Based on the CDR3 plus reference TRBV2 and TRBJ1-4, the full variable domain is EPEVTQTPSHQVTQMGQEVILRCVPISNHLYFYWYRQILGQKVEFLVSFYNNEISEKSEIFDDQFSVERPDGSNFTLKIRSTKLEDSAMYFCASGRGSGEKLFFGSGTQLSVL.

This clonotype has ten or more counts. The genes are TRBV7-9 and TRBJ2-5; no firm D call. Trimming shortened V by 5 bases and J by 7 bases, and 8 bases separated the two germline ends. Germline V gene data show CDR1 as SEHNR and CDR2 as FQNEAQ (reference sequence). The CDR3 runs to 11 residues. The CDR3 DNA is TGTGCCAGCAGCCCCGATTGGACCCAGTACTTC. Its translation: CASSPDWTQYF.

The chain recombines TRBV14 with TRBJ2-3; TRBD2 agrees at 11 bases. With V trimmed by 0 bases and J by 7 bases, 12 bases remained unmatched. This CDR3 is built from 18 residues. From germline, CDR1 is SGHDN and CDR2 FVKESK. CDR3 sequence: CASSQDLRTSGSSHTQYF. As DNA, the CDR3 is TGTGCCAGCAGCCAAGATCTTCGTACTAGCGGGAGTAGTCATACGCAGTATTTT.

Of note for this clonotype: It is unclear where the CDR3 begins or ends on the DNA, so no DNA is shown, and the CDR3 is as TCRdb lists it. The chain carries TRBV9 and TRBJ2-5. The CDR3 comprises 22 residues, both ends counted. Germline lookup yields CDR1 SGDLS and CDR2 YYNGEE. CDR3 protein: CASTVGGRANEKLFFGSGTQYF.

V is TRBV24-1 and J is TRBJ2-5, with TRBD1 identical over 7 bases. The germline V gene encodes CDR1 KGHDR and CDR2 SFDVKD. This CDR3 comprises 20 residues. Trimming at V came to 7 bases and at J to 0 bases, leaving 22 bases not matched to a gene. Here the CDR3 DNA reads TGTGCCACCAGCGAGACAGGGAAGGTAGATGGACATTCGTACCAAGAGACCCAGTACTTC. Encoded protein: CATSETGKVDGHSYQETQYF.

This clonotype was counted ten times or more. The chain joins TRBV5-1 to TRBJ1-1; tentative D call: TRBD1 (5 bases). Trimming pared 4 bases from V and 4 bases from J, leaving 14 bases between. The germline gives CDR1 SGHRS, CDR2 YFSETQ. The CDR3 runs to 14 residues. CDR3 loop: CASSLGALSTEAFF. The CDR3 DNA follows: TGCGCCAGCAGCCTCGGGGCGTTGAGCACTGAAGCTTTCTTT.